Listed below are T cell receptor beta chains from one sample, sequenced in a study of CD8 T cells in Susac syndrome. TCRdb called the immunoSEQ multiplex PCR reads again in MiXCR, with one record for every CDR3 protein. The sample lists about 180,000 distinct CDR3 sequences, almost 96% occurring once. Sequences were obtained from CD4+ T cells from PBMCs. Receptors originate from a human donor with multiple sclerosis. Both conserved end residues are part of each CDR3. Fields, in order: V gene, CDR3 length, CDR3 protein.

TRBV18	13	CATRGQTNEKLFF
TRBV15	13	CATSRGGDYEQYF
TRBV2	14	CASTGEYSNQPQHF
TRBV5-8	13	CASSFFGEETQYF
TRBV15	13	CATSRDPRRTLHF
TRBV6-1	19	CASRTPVGQGVMGSYEQYF
TRBV20-1	14	CSVRSGTGVYEQYF
TRBV25-1	15	CASSDRTESNQPQHF
TRBV30	15	CAWSVGFSGANVLTF
TRBV6-2/TRBV6-3	16	CASSWGGTGTDNEQFF
TRBV15	14	CAIAAGDMNTEAFF
TRBV6-6	11	CASSSRQGSYF
TRBV9	14	CASSPRPAEETQYF
TRBV9	16	CASSELAGENPDTQYF
TRBV5-6	16	CASSRNRVGPDYGYTF
TRBV12-3/TRBV12-4	13	CASRKQGDTEAFF
TRBV7-3	16	CASSPLAGPPYNEQFF
TRBV20-1	13	CSALAGITGELFF
TRBV12-3/TRBV12-4	13	CASSLEGSHEQFF
TRBV20-1	14	CSARKDTNNSPLHF
TRBV11-2	15	CASSFSGTANQPQHF
TRBV20-1	13	CSATQENNEKLFF
TRBV12-3/TRBV12-4	14	CASSLGLSTQTQYF
TRBV25-1	12	CASRDEAYEQYF
TRBV5-6	16	CASSFPPQAASYEQYF
TRBV5-1	15	CASSSAGSSYNEQFF
TRBV5-4	13	CASSTGLEETQYF
TRBV12-3/TRBV12-4	14	CASRWSGDSYEQYF
TRBV9	16	CASSPRGTSGGTEQFF
TRBV20-1	13	CSASPGAYNEQFF
TRBV20-1	15	CSAGQGISSYNEQFF
TRBV12-3/TRBV12-4	18	CASSLALGRRLYNSPLHF
TRBV5-6	11	CASSLGVTQYF
TRBV6-1	17	CASTPRPGSPLLDTQYF
TRBV5-1	12	CASSFRDRDYTF
TRBV9	16	CASSVAGGGLYNEQFF
TRBV29-1	11	CSVGAGETQYF
TRBV28	15	CASRTPGQGAVEQYF
TRBV28	12	CASSISYNEQFF
TRBV27	13	CASPGRTQETQYF
TRBV12-3/TRBV12-4	12	CASSLGADTQYF
TRBV30	16	CAWSGEGGSYNSPLHF
TRBV11-3	15	CASAPRLGKRNEQYF
TRBV30	14	CAWTLGQGWEKLFF
TRBV13	16	CASSFWTSGGAIEQFF
TRBV29-1	13	CSVAWTVTDEQYF
TRBV19	13	CASNSGGAYEQYF
TRBV5-1	14	CASSRGHLQETQYF